A single sample is the source of the 27 T cell receptor beta chains below, sequenced in a study of CD8 T cells in Susac syndrome. The RNA, roughly 0.45 to 1 ug, was put through reverse transcription using random hexamers. Via MiXCR, TCRdb re-called the immunoSEQ multiplex PCR reads, giving one row per CDR3 protein. The table has around 180,000 distinct CDR3 sequences, roughly 96% seen once. The sequenced sample consisted of CD8+ T cells from PBMCs. These receptors came from a human donor with multiple sclerosis.

The rearrangement uses TRBV19 and TRBJ1-1; tentative D call: TRBD1 (5 bases). The CDR3 runs to 15 residues. The V end was cut by 0 bases, the J end by 1 base, with 9 bases between. Per the germline V gene, CDR1 is LNHDA and CDR2 is SQIVND (reference sequence). CDR3 sequence: CASSIDAGPNTEAFF. CDR3 DNA: TGTGCCAGTAGTATAGATGCAGGGCCGAACACTGAAGCTTTCTTT.

The chain couples TRBV2 to TRBJ1-5; 10 bases agree with TRBD1. The germline gives CDR1 SNHLY, CDR2 FYNNEI. V gave up 6 bases and J gave up 1 base; unmatched junction bases: 12. The CDR3 sequence is 18 residues long. The CDR3 protein is CASRETDRGLRSNQPQHF. CDR3 in DNA: TGTGCCAGCAGGGAGACGGACAGGGGGTTGAGAAGCAATCAGCCCCAGCATTTT.

The chain employs TRBV29-1 and TRBJ2-1; 9 bases map to TRBD2. Per the germline V gene, CDR1 is SQVTM and CDR2 is ANQGSEA. The CDR3 consists of 14 residues. The DNA for the CDR3 is TGCGTCTCGACTAGCGGAGCCTCCTACAATGAGCAGTTCTTC. This sequence encodes CVSTSGASYNEQFF.

The chain links TRBV4-1 to TRBJ2-1; TRBD2 matches 10 bases. V was pared by 0 bases and J by 8 bases, with 7 bases of the junction left unmatched. The CDR3 has 16 amino acids. Germline CDR1 MGHRA, CDR2 YSYEKL. The CDR3, as DNA: TGCGCCAGCAGCCAAGATTCTAGCGGGAGTTTTTATGAGCAGTTCTTC. Protein product: CASSQDSSGSFYEQFF.

The rearrangement joins TRBV27 to TRBJ2-3; either TRBD1 or TRBD2 may supply D (9 bases each). Germline lookup yields CDR1 MNHEY and CDR2 SMNVEV (reference sequence). V lost 3 bases and J 6 bases, leaving 16 bases between the germline ends. There are 15 residues in the CDR3. The CDR3: CASSFSSGTGDTQYF. The CDR3 DNA is TGTGCCAGCAGTTTCTCTAGCGGGACAGGGGATACGCAGTATTTT.

The CDR3 loop is CASSPAGATYEQYF. The DNA of the CDR3 is TGTGCCAGCAGTCCTGCGGGGGCGACCTACGAGCAGTACTTC. The V and J genes are TRBV12-3 or TRBV12-4 and TRBJ2-7, with D perhaps TRBD2 (7 bases). CDR3 length: 14 amino acids. V was clipped by 5 bases and J by 2 bases, with 13 bases between them.

The rearrangement uses TRBV28 and TRBJ1-2; TRBD1 aligns across 9 bases. This CDR3 spans 13 amino acids. Trimming cost V 4 bases and J 5 bases; bases outside gene matches: 2. Germline V gene sequence: CDR1 MDHEN, CDR2 SYDVKM. CDR3 sequence reads: CASSYGTGYGYTF. CDR3 coding DNA: TGTGCCAGCAGTTACGGGACAGGGTATGGCTACACCTTC.

The rearrangement uses TRBV20-1 and TRBJ2-7; the D is unclear. Germline CDR1 is DFQATT and CDR2 is SNEGSKA (reference sequence). This CDR3 has 16 amino acids. Trimming took 0 bases from V and 2 from J, leaving 17 bases between them. CDR3 sequence reads: CSARDKTEESPYEQYF. The CDR3 DNA reads as TGCAGTGCTAGAGATAAAACCGAGGAGTCGCCCTACGAGCAGTACTTC.

This chain uses TRBV27 with TRBJ1-5; a possible D gene is TRBD1 (5 bases). The V and J ends lost 3 bases and 6 bases respectively, with 15 bases between them. The CDR3 spans 15 residues. Looked up from germline, CDR1 is MNHEY and CDR2 is SMNVEV (reference sequence). The CDR3 sequence: CASSFSGGYFQPQHF. The CDR3 nucleotides read TGTGCCAGCAGTTTCAGTGGGGGGTACTTTCAGCCCCAGCATTTT.

This chain joins TRBV29-1 and TRBJ1-2; perhaps TRBD1 as D (6 bases). Trimming left V 6 bases short and J 5 bases short, with 25 bases between. Germline V gene sequence: CDR1 SQVTM, CDR2 ANQGSEA. This CDR3 region has 16 residues. This CDR3 is CSVWGEQGPGGYGYTF. The CDR3 DNA follows: TGCAGCGTCTGGGGGGAACAGGGCCCGGGAGGATATGGCTACACCTTC.

The chain joins TRBV11-2 to TRBJ1-4; D is possibly TRBD1 (6 bases). The CDR3 has 14 residues. V dropped 5 bases and J dropped 3 bases, with 10 bases sitting between them. The germline V gene encodes CDR1 SGHAT and CDR2 FQNNGV. CDR3 in amino acids: CASSPDSSNEKLFF. The DNA of the CDR3 is TGTGCCAGCAGCCCGGACAGTTCTAATGAAAAACTGTTTTTT.

The V gene is TRBV27, the J gene TRBJ2-1, with D unresolved. This CDR3 is built from 14 residues. Trimming pared 7 bases from V and 0 bases from J, leaving 10 bases between. CDR1 and CDR2 from the germline V gene are MNHEY and SMNVEV (reference sequence). The CDR3 loop is CASNGVDSYNEQFF. The CDR3 coding sequence is TGTGCCAGCAACGGCGTCGACTCCTACAATGAGCAGTTCTTC.

In its sample, this clonotype was seen once. V usage is TRBV2 and J usage is TRBJ1-2, with TRBD1 as a possible D gene (5 bases). The germline CDR1 and CDR2 sequences are SNHLY and FYNNEI. The CDR3 is 12 amino acids. Between the trimmed V and J ends, which lost 5 bases and 3 bases, there was a span of 7 bases. CDR3 DNA: TGTGCCAGCAGTCCGGGACACTATGGCTACACCTTC. Amino acid sequence: CASSPGHYGYTF.

The J gene is TRBJ2-3, the V gene TRBV27; 8 bases are shared with TRBD2. The CDR3 is made up of 15 amino acids. CDR1 is MNHEY, CDR2 SMNVEV, per germline (reference sequence). V lost 4 bases and J lost 4; bases outside the gene matches: 7. The CDR3 bases are TGTGCCAGCAGTTCGGGCGGGAGGTCCGCAGATACGCAGTATTTT. Its protein product is CASSSGGRSADTQYF.

The rearrangement links TRBV27 to TRBJ1-1, with D possibly being TRBD1 (5 bases). Germline V gives CDR1 MNHEY, CDR2 SMNVEV (reference sequence). The V and J ends lost 5 bases and 4 bases respectively, with 14 bases between them. The CDR3 consists of 14 residues. CDR3 region: CASSPYRSGTEAFF. CDR3 in DNA: TGTGCCAGCAGTCCGTACAGGAGTGGCACTGAAGCTTTCTTT.

The chain joins TRBV24-1 to TRBJ2-7, with 13 bases that match TRBD2. Trimming removed 4 bases from V and 2 bases from J; junction bases left unmatched: 10. CDR3 length: 18 residues. Germline CDR1 and CDR2: KGHDR and SFDVKD. The CDR3 nucleotides are TGTGCCACCAGTGACCATAGGACTAGCGGGAGCCTAACCTACGAGCAGTACTTC. This codes for CATSDHRTSGSLTYEQYF.

V and J are TRBV2 and TRBJ2-7, with 12 nucleotides matching TRBD1. Germline V lookup: CDR1 SNHLY, CDR2 FYNNEI. V shed 4 bases, J shed 5 bases, and the junction held 3 bases outside the gene matches. The CDR3 extends over 14 amino acids. DNA for the CDR3: TGTGCCAGCAGTGGAGGGGACAGGGGGCACGAGCAGTACTTC. This encodes CASSGGDRGHEQYF.

This clonotype was picked up many times. The rearrangement links TRBV27 to TRBJ1-2; TRBD1 might be the D (5 bases). V was shortened by 6 bases and J by 0 bases, with 11 bases between the two germline ends. The CDR3 loop spans 14 amino acids. CDR1 is MNHEY and CDR2 is SMNVEV in the germline V gene (reference sequence). The CDR3 coding sequence is TGTGCCAGCAGAACGCAGGGAGCTAACTATGGCTACACCTTC. It specifies CASRTQGANYGYTF.

This chain links TRBV20-1 with TRBJ2-3; D is uncertain. The CDR3 spans 17 residues. Germline lookup yields CDR1 DFQATT and CDR2 SNEGSKA (reference sequence). Trimming removed 4 bases from V and 2 bases from J, with 22 bases in between. The CDR3 DNA follows: TGCAGTGCTACAAAGCCGGGTCCCACTCTTACCACAGATACGCAGTATTTT. Translating gives CSATKPGPTLTTDTQYF.

The chain has TRBV29-1 and TRBJ2-7; 8 nucleotides match TRBD2. Per germline, CDR1 SQVTM and CDR2 ANQGSEA. The V and J ends lost 4 bases and 5 bases, in that order; junction bases with no gene match: 7. The CDR3 loop spans 13 amino acids. The CDR3 coding sequence is TGCAGCGTTGCTCGGGGGGGGTCCCACGAGCAGTACTTC. Translation: CSVARGGSHEQYF.

The chain carries TRBV4-1 and TRBJ2-7; the D call may be TRBD1 or TRBD2 (5 bases each). Germline CDR1 is MGHRA and CDR2 is YSYEKL. V was trimmed by 0 bases and J by 7 bases, leaving 22 bases between them. CDR3 size: 17 residues. In DNA form, the CDR3 reads TGCGCCAGCAGCCAAGACGGGGACGGATGGGCGGAGAGGGAGCAGTACTTC. It translates to CASSQDGDGWAEREQYF.

The V gene is TRBV6-4, the J gene TRBJ2-1, with D perhaps matching TRBD1 (6 bases). From germline, CDR1 is MRHNA and CDR2 SNTAGT. The CDR3 consists of 14 residues. V lost 3 bases and J lost 5, with 11 bases in between. The CDR3 DNA sequence: TGTGCCAGCAGTGAAGGGACACCACACAATGAGCAGTTCTTC. Amino acid sequence: CASSEGTPHNEQFF.

The V gene is TRBV12-3 or TRBV12-4, the J gene TRBJ2-7; D is ambiguous. V dropped 3 bases and J dropped 3 bases, with 9 bases sitting between them. The CDR3 totals 13 residues. The CDR3 DNA follows: TGTGCCAGCAGTTTTCGGATAGACTACGAGCAGTACTTC. Protein: CASSFRIDYEQYF.

The rearrangement links TRBV14 to TRBJ1-2; no firm D call. Germline CDR1 reads SGHDN; CDR2 reads FVKESK. The CDR3 sequence is 13 residues long. V was trimmed by 2 bases and J by 8 bases, leaving 12 bases between them. CDR3 sequence: CASSQTYTIGYTF. CDR3 in DNA: TGTGCCAGCAGCCAAACCTACACCATCGGCTACACCTTC.

The chain is built from TRBV19 and TRBJ2-5, with 9 nucleotides matching TRBD2. This CDR3 has 12 amino acids. The V and J ends lost 9 bases and 7 bases, in that order; junction bases with no gene match: 6. Germline loops: CDR1 LNHDA, CDR2 SQIVND (reference sequence). In nucleotides, the CDR3 is TGTGCCAGCCTGACTAGCGGAGGGACCCAGTACTTC. This encodes CASLTSGGTQYF.

This rearrangement joins TRBV27 to TRBJ2-3; 7 bases are shared with TRBD2. With 5 bases clipped from V and 6 bases from J, the junction kept 14 bases outside the gene matches. The CDR3 covers 16 residues. Germline values: CDR1 MNHEY, CDR2 SMNVEV (reference sequence). The CDR3 here is CASSPSGLPLWDTQYF. In DNA, the CDR3 is TGTGCCAGCAGTCCGTCGGGACTACCCCTTTGGGATACGCAGTATTTT.

The chain links TRBV5-6 to TRBJ2-1; D not resolved. The CDR3 runs to 16 residues. Germline CDR1 and CDR2: SGHDT and YYEEEE. Trimming took 0 bases from V and 8 from J, leaving 18 bases between them. The CDR3, as DNA: TGTGCCAGCAGCTTGGGGTGGCAGGATCCTGGCGATGAGCAGTTCTTC. As protein: CASSLGWQDPGDEQFF. The full variable domain, rest sourced from reference TRBV5-6 and TRBJ2-1, is DAGVTQSPTHLIKTRGQQVTLRCSPKSGHDTVSWYQQALGQGPQFIFQYYEEEERQRGNFPDRFSGHQFPNYSSELNVNALLLGDSALYLCASSLGWQDPGDEQFFGPGTRLTVL.